The rows below give T cell receptor beta chains drawn from one sample of a study of blood T cell repertoires in COVID-19. TCRdb's table, derived via immunoSEQ multiplex PCR, lists solely in-frame clones and lacks some. The sample lists 360,000 or so clones; more than 75% were seen once. The sequenced sample was PBMCs or T cells enriched from blood (not recorded which). These receptors were taken from a woman under 40 who had recovered from COVID-19. Each CDR3 is given with its conserved first and last residue. The D gene is left open where the match is weak. Clone size is stated in some rows and not others, as once, few, many or a class when expanded.

TRBD2,TRBV3-1/TRBV3-2,TRBJ2-3,.,TGTGCCAGCAGCCTAACCCTCGGGCTAGCGGGAGGGAACACAGATACGCAGTATTTT,CASSLTLGLAGGNTDTQYF
.,TRBV12-3/TRBV12-4,TRBJ1-6,.,TGTGCCAGCTGTTTGGCATCAGATTCACCCCTCCACTTT,CASCLASDSPLHF
TRBD1,TRBV7-8,TRBJ1-5,.,TGTGCCAGCGGTCAACAGGGGAATCAGCCCCAGCATTTT,CASGQQGNQPQHF
TRBD2,TRBV2,TRBJ2-1,.,TGTGCCAGCAGGGATACCGGGACTAGCGGGCGAATACCCACATACAATGAGCAGTTCTTC,CASRDTGTSGRIPTYNEQFF
.,TRBV12-3/TRBV12-4,TRBJ1-1,.,TGTGCCAGCAGGTCGGGGACTAACACTGAAGCTTTCTTT,CASRSGTNTEAFF
.,TRBV7-9,TRBJ2-7,.,TGTGCCAGCAGCTTAAGGGGCATGACCTACGAGCAGTACTTC,CASSLRGMTYEQYF
TRBD2,TRBV7-9,TRBJ2-7,.,TGTGCCAGCAGCTTGAGGACTAGCGGTGAATACGAGCAGTACTTC,CASSLRTSGEYEQYF
TRBD2,TRBV15,TRBJ2-1,.,TGTGCCACCAGCGTCCCCCCCGGGACTAGCCGCACCAATGAGCAGTTCTTC,CATSVPPGTSRTNEQFF
.,TRBV6-2/TRBV6-3,TRBJ2-7,.,TGTGCCAGCAGTTCTCCCATTACCGGGATCAACTACGAGCAGTACTTC,CASSSPITGINYEQYF
TRBD1,TRBV7-3,TRBJ2-5,.,TGTGCCAGCAGCCCCGGACAGGGGGCTCTGTGGACCCAGTACTTC,CASSPGQGALWTQYF
.,TRBV7-6,TRBJ2-1,.,TGTGCCAGCAGCCCCCGGGTGGGGCCCCCCGTCCACAATGAGCAGTTCTTC,CASSPRVGPPVHNEQFF
TRBD1,TRBV7-2,TRBJ2-7,.,TGTGCCAGCAGAAGAGGACAGGGCTCCTACGAGCAGTACTTC,CASRRGQGSYEQYF
.,TRBV2,TRBJ1-6,.,TGTGCCAGCAGGGGCCGAGATTCACCCCTCCACTTT,CASRGRDSPLHF
.,TRBV5-6,TRBJ1-1,.,TGTGCCAGCAGCTTGGGTGAGGGTGAAGCTTTCTTT,CASSLGEGEAFF
.,TRBV6-5,TRBJ1-5,few,TGTGCCAGCAGTTACTCTAGGGCAGGGGGCAATCAGCCCCAGCATTTT,CASSYSRAGGNQPQHF
.,TRBV11-3,TRBJ2-1,.,TGTGCCAGCAGCCCTACCCCGCCGGACAGCTCCTACAATGAGCAGTTCTTC,CASSPTPPDSSYNEQFF
.,TRBV9,TRBJ2-7,.,.,CASSVGVGGGAIKYF
TRBD1,TRBV2,TRBJ1-5,.,TGTGCCAGCAGTATGACAGGGCCTCATCAGCCCCAGCATTTT,CASSMTGPHQPQHF
TRBD2,TRBV7-6,TRBJ2-1,.,TGTGCCAGCAGCTTAGAAGCTAGCGGGACGACCTACAATGAGCAGTTCTTC,CASSLEASGTTYNEQFF
.,TRBV30,TRBJ1-1,.,TGTGCCTGGAACATTGGGGGCGGGAACACTGAAGCTTTCTTT,CAWNIGGGNTEAFF
.,TRBV7-9,TRBJ2-1,.,TGTGCCAGCAGACCCGACAGGAATGAGCAGTTCTTC,CASRPDRNEQFF
TRBD1,TRBV18,TRBJ1-1,few,TGTGCCAGCTCACCCCCTAGTCGACAGGGGGCTGAAGCTTTCTTT,CASSPPSRQGAEAFF
.,TRBV6-6,TRBJ1-2,.,TGTGCCAGCAGTTACTTGGGCTTAGGATATGGCTACACCTTC,CASSYLGLGYGYTF
TRBD2,TRBV9,TRBJ2-2,.,TGTGCCAGCAGCGTAGAGGCAGGGGTCAGGACTAGCGGGAGTTCCGGGGAGCTGTTTTTT,CASSVEAGVRTSGSSGELFF
TRBD1,TRBV5-1,TRBJ1-2,.,TGCGCCAGCAGCTTGACCGGACAGGTCTATGGCTACACCTTC,CASSLTGQVYGYTF
.,TRBV9,TRBJ2-1,.,TGTGCCAGCAGCGTAGAGGCGTTCAGGGACAATGAGCAGTTCTTC,CASSVEAFRDNEQFF
TRBD2,TRBV27,TRBJ2-7,once,TGTGCCAGCAGTTCGGGACTAGCGCAGACCGGAGAGCAGTACTTC,CASSSGLAQTGEQYF
TRBD2,TRBV6-5,TRBJ2-3,once,TGTGCCAGCGGACTCGCGGGGGACACAGATACGCAGTATTTT,CASGLAGDTDTQYF
.,TRBV9,TRBJ2-3,.,TGTGCCAGCAGCGTCGGACAAACAGATACGCAGTATTTT,CASSVGQTDTQYF
.,TRBV6-5,TRBJ2-7,.,TGTGCCAGCAGGAGCTCTTGGTCCGGAGGGCGCGAGCAGTACTTC,CASRSSWSGGREQYF
TRBD2,TRBV20-1,TRBJ2-7,.,TGCAGTGCTAGTGACTCTGGGACTAGCGTATTGAGCTCCTACGAGCAGTACTTC,CSASDSGTSVLSSYEQYF
TRBD1,TRBV5-8,TRBJ1-1,.,TGTGCCAGCAGCTTGTGGGACAGGGAAGCTTTCTTT,CASSLWDREAFF
TRBD2,TRBV6-1,TRBJ2-1,.,TGTGCCAGCAGTGAACTGGGACTAGCGGAGTACAATGAGCAGTTCTTC,CASSELGLAEYNEQFF
TRBD1,TRBV7-9,TRBJ2-5,few,TGTGCCAGCAGCCCACGGACTGTGGGGCAGGGGGAGGAGACCCAGTACTTC,CASSPRTVGQGEETQYF
TRBD2,TRBV5-1,TRBJ2-1,.,TGCGCCAGCCTAGCGGGAGGGGTACACAATGAGCAGTTCTTC,CASLAGGVHNEQFF
.,TRBV14,TRBJ2-5,.,TGTGCCAGCGGGGTAGCGCCAGAGACCCAGTACTTC,CASGVAPETQYF
.,TRBV19,TRBJ2-3,.,TGTGCCAGTAGTATTGGTCGAGCGGGCCGCACAGATACGCAGTATTTT,CASSIGRAGRTDTQYF
TRBD1,TRBV28,TRBJ2-7,.,TGTGCCAGCAGTCATGTTCGGGGACAGGGGTCCTACGAGCAGTACTTC,CASSHVRGQGSYEQYF